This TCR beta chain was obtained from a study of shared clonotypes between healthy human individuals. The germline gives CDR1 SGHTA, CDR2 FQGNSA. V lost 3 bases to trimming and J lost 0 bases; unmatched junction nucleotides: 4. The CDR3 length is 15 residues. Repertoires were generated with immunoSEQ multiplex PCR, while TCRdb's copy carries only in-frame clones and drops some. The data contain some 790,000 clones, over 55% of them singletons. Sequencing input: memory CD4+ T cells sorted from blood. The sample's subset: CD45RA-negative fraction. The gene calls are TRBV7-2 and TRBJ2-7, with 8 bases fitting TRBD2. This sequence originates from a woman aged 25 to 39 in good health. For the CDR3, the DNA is TGTGCCAGCAGCTTTGCGGGAGGTACCTCCTACGAGCAGTACTTC. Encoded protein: CASSFAGGTSYEQYF.